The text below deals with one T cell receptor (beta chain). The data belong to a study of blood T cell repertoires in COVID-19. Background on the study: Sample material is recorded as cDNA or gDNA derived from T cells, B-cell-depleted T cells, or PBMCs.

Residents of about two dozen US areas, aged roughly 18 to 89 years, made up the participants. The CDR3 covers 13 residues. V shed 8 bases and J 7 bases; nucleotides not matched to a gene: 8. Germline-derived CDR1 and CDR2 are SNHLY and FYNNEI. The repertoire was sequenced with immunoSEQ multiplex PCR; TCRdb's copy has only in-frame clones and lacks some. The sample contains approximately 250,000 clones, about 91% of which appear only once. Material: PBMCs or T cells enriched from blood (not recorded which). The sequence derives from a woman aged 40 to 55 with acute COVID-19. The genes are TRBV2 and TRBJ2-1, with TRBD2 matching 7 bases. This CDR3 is CASAPRRENEQFF. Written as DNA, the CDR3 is TGTGCCAGCGCGCCGAGGCGGGAGAATGAGCAGTTCTTC.